The 21 T cell receptor beta chains in this list originate from one sample, sequenced in a study. TCRdb reprocessed the 5' RACE reads with MiXCR, giving one entry per CDR3 protein. The sample consists of 52,000 or so distinct CDR3 sequences, roughly 20% of them appearing once. Treg sorting used a CD4+CD25+CD127-/low gate. The sample comprised tumor-infiltrating Tregs sorted from the breast tumor. The receptors come from a female donor with breast cancer.

The chain recombines TRBV20-1 with TRBJ2-7, with D perhaps TRBD2 (6 bases). V shed 2 bases and J shed 3 bases, with 14 bases lying between them. Germline V CDR1 and CDR2: DFQATT, SNEGSKA (reference sequence). This CDR3 has 14 amino acids. The CDR3 DNA sequence: TGCAGTGCTAGACCGGGGGTTGCCTACTACGAGCAGTACTTC. As protein: CSARPGVAYYEQYF.

A few counts support this clonotype. The chain has TRBV7-6 and TRBJ1-3; D is perhaps TRBD1 (6 bases). The germline gives CDR1 SGHVS, CDR2 FNYEAQ. V gave up 2 bases and J gave up 4 bases, with 24 bases separating them. The CDR3 contains 19 residues. The CDR3 nucleotides read TGTGCCAGCAGCTTACGTGCAACAGGGCCTGGAGTGGAGGGAAACACCATATATTTT. Encoded protein: CASSLRATGPGVEGNTIYF.

This clonotype showed up many times. The rearrangement joins TRBV7-2 to TRBJ1-4; D remains ambiguous. Looked up from germline, CDR1 is SGHTA and CDR2 is FQGNSA. Trimming pared 4 bases from V and 5 bases from J, leaving 14 bases between. There are 15 residues in the CDR3. CDR3 sequence reads: CASSSAGSPNEKLFF. CDR3 in DNA: TGTGCCAGCAGCTCGGCGGGCAGCCCCAATGAAAAACTGTTTTTT.

Comments on this clonotype: The junction shows a germline mismatch at one end, possibly a read error. The rearrangement uses TRBV4-1 and TRBJ1-5; no clear D. Germline V CDR1 and CDR2: MGHRA, YSYEKL. This CDR3 has 15 residues. In DNA, the CDR3 is TGCGCCAGCAGCCAAGTTGATTCAGAAAATCAGCCCCAGCCTTTT. It encodes CASSQVDSENQPQPF.

This clonotype was seen many times. The V gene is TRBV4-1, the J gene TRBJ2-7; TRBD1 is a possible D gene (5 bases). V dropped 3 bases and J dropped 3 bases, with 12 bases sitting between them. This CDR3 spans 14 amino acids. CDR1 and CDR2 from the germline V gene are MGHRA and YSYEKL. The CDR3 sequence: CASSHAGKNYEQYF. CDR3 nucleotide sequence: TGCGCCAGCAGCCATGCAGGGAAGAACTACGAGCAGTACTTC.

This clonotype has only a few counts. The chain is built from TRBV5-1 and TRBJ2-2; D unclear. The CDR3 runs 16 residues. V was pared by 5 bases and J by 5 bases, with 19 bases between. Germline lookup yields CDR1 SGHRS and CDR2 YFSETQ. The CDR3, as DNA: TGCGCCAGCAGTAACAACCCGACCTTGAAGACCGGGGAGCTGTTTTTT. It specifies CASSNNPTLKTGELFF.

This clonotype appeared many times. V and J are TRBV5-1 and TRBJ2-3; perhaps D is TRBD1 or TRBD2 (5 bases each). CDR3 size: 14 residues. The germline CDR1 and CDR2 sequences are SGHRS and YFSETQ. With 2 bases removed from V and 1 base from J, the gap between germline ends came to 8 bases. CDR3 DNA: TGCGCCAGCAGCTTTGGGGGAGGCACAGATACGCAGTATTTT. Its protein product is CASSFGGGTDTQYF. The full variable domain, completed using reference TRBV5-1 and TRBJ2-3, is KAGVTQTPRYLIKTRGQQVTLSCSPISGHRSVSWYQQTPGQGLQFLFEYFSETQRNKGNFPGRFSGRQFSNSRSEMNVSTLELGDSALYLCASSFGGGTDTQYFGPGTRLTVL.

The chain combines TRBV5-1 with TRBJ2-1; D gene uncertain. CDR3 size: 16 residues. Trimming stripped 0 bases from V and 0 bases from J, with 10 bases between. Germline V gives CDR1 SGHRS, CDR2 YFSETQ. For the CDR3, the DNA is TGCGCCAGCAGCTTGGAATTGGCGCCCTCCTACAATGAGCAGTTCTTC. This sequence encodes CASSLELAPSYNEQFF.

This clonotype was found many times. The chain is built from TRBV5-1 and TRBJ2-2; 8 positions match TRBD2. Germline CDR1 SGHRS, CDR2 YFSETQ. The junction had 1 base not matched to a gene; V was cut back by 2 bases and J by 1 base. This CDR3 comprises 15 residues. CDR3 sequence (DNA): TGCGCCAGCAGCTTAAGCGGGAGGAACACCGGGGAGCTGTTTTTT. It is translated as CASSLSGRNTGELFF.

With regard to this clonotype: A much larger clonotype is one base distant, so this may be a read error. The chain combines TRBV5-6 with TRBJ1-1; D remains unclear. CDR1 and CDR2 (germline): SGHDT, YYEEEE. This CDR3 has 13 residues. Here the CDR3 DNA reads TGTGCCAGCAGCTTTATGGGAGAGACTGAAGCTGTCTTT. This sequence encodes CASSFMGETEAVF.

This clonotype has just one count. The V and J genes are TRBV11-1 and TRBJ2-7; D is ambiguous. The CDR3 runs to 13 residues. Trimming took off 4 bases at V and 0 bases at J, with 7 bases between the two ends. Germline lookup yields CDR1 SGHAT and CDR2 FQDESV (reference sequence). CDR3 loop: CASSYWSSYEQYF. In DNA form, the CDR3 reads TGTGCCAGCAGCTACTGGAGCTCCTACGAGCAGTACTTC.

The gene calls are TRBV3-1 and TRBJ2-3, with a possible D match to TRBD2 (7 bases). From germline, CDR1 is LGHDT and CDR2 YNNKEL (reference sequence). The CDR3 has 18 amino acids. V was trimmed by 4 bases and J by 3 bases, leaving 23 bases between them. For the CDR3, the DNA is TGTGCCAGCAGCCGTTTCTACATCGCGAGGGGGGGTACAGATACGCAGTATTTT. This translates into CASSRFYIARGGTDTQYF.

This clonotype occurred a few times. The chain recombines TRBV15 with TRBJ1-3; D is undetermined. The V gene's germline CDR1 is LNHNV and CDR2 YYDKDF (reference sequence). The CDR3 is made up of 16 amino acids. Trimming took off 0 bases at V and 1 base at J, with 10 bases between the two ends. The CDR3 DNA reads TGTGCCACCAGCAGAGATCCCTACCCGTCTGGAAACACCATATATTTT. Encoded protein: CATSRDPYPSGNTIYF.

This clonotype has ten or more counts. This chain connects TRBV20-1 to TRBJ2-5, with TRBD2 identical over 7 bases. CDR1 DFQATT and CDR2 SNEGSKA come from the germline V gene (reference sequence). V lost 6 bases to trimming and J lost 5 bases; unmatched junction nucleotides: 6. The CDR3 has 12 residues. The CDR3 protein is CSAPTGGETQYF. The CDR3 bases are TGCAGTGCCCCTACGGGAGGCGAGACCCAGTACTTC.

The rearrangement links TRBV7-9 to TRBJ2-6; D gene uncertain. The V end was cut by 1 base, the J end by 1 base, with 11 bases between. The CDR3 loop spans 17 amino acids. Germline lookup yields CDR1 SEHNR and CDR2 FQNEAQ (reference sequence). The CDR3 nucleotides are TGTGCCAGCAGCTTAGTTTCGTGGATATCTGGGGCCAACGTCCTGACTTTC. Its translation: CASSLVSWISGANVLTF.

This clonotype was found once. Germline is not matched at one junction end, which may reflect a read error. The chain couples TRBV7-6 to TRBJ2-2; D could derive from TRBD1 or TRBD2 (5 bases each). The CDR3 covers 16 residues. CDR1 and CDR2 (germline): SGHVS, FNYEAQ. CDR3 bases: TGTGCCAGCAGCTTAGCCGGGACGGTGAACGCCGGGGAGCTGTTTTTT. It codes for CASSLAGTVNAGELFF. The full variable domain, with the rest looked up from reference TRBV7-6 and TRBJ2-2, is GAGVSQSPRYKVTKRGQDVALRCDPISGHVSLYWYRQALGQGPEFLTYFNYEAQQDKSGLPNDRFSAERPEGSISTLTIQRTEQRDSAMYRCASSLAGTVNAGELFFGEGSRLTVL.

A few counts support this clonotype. The genes are TRBV13 and TRBJ1-1; the D gene is possibly TRBD1 (5 bases). The germline V gene has CDR1 PRHDT and CDR2 FYEKMQ (reference sequence). V was cut by 6 bases and J by 5 bases, with 16 bases left in between. This CDR3 has 14 residues. Here the CDR3 DNA reads TGTGCCAGCAGGCCGGGGGTACGGGGGACTGAAGCTTTCTTT. Encoded protein: CASRPGVRGTEAFF.

This clonotype has only a few counts. This chain joins TRBV5-6 and TRBJ1-2; no reliable D call. This CDR3 is built from 14 residues. From germline, CDR1 is SGHDT and CDR2 YYEEEE. Trimming shortened V by 2 bases and J by 4 bases, and 12 bases separated the two germline ends. The CDR3 loop is CASSLQKTSYGYTF. CDR3 coding DNA: TGTGCCAGCAGCTTACAAAAGACGAGCTATGGCTACACCTTC. Drawing the rest from reference TRBV5-6 and TRBJ1-2, the complete variable domain is DAGVTQSPTHLIKTRGQQVTLRCSPKSGHDTVSWYQQALGQGPQFIFQYYEEEERQRGNFPDRFSGHQFPNYSSELNVNALLLGDSALYLCASSLQKTSYGYTFGSGTRLTVV.

This rearrangement joins TRBV29-1 to TRBJ1-2; 8 positions match TRBD1. The ends lost 1 base at V and 7 bases at J; junction bases unmatched: 5. The CDR3 is made up of 13 amino acids. Germline CDR1 SQVTM, CDR2 ANQGSEA. The DNA for the CDR3 is TGCAGCGTTGAAGGTCGGACAGGGACTGGCTACACCTTC. As protein: CSVEGRTGTGYTF.

This clonotype has only a few counts. As DNA, the CDR3 is TGTGCCACCAGCAGAGTAAGCGGGGTAAGAGGCTACACCTTC. Its protein product is CATSRVSGVRGYTF. The chain has TRBV15 and TRBJ1-2; D gene uncertain. There are 14 residues in the CDR3. The V gene's germline CDR1 is LNHNV and CDR2 YYDKDF (reference sequence). V was clipped by 1 base and J by 8 bases, with 14 bases between them.

Of note for this clonotype: Since a much larger clone is just one base distant, this may be a read error. Here the CDR3 omits its conserved ending phenylalanine or tryptophan, so a read error is the likely source. The chain links TRBV5-1 to TRBJ2-2, with D maybe TRBD1 (5 bases). Deletions cut 0 bases from V and 3 bases from J, with 9 bases between. This CDR3 spans 15 amino acids. The V gene's germline CDR1 is SGHRS and CDR2 YFSETQ. CDR3 sequence: CASSLGQGDTGELFL. The CDR3 nucleotides are TGCGCCAGCAGCTTGGGGCAGGGCGACACCGGGGAGCTGTTTCTT.